This T cell receptor beta chain was found in a study of blood T cell repertoires in COVID-19. Study-wide background: Samples came from the United States, Italy and Spain, spanning acute and convalescent COVID-19. The cDNA or gDNA used as material had been derived from T cells, B-cell-depleted T cells, or PBMCs.

In the authors' workflow: Estimated nucleated cell counts came from reference gene primer amplification. Assay: immunoSEQ multiplex PCR; the TCRdb copy retains only in-frame clones and omits some. V, J and clone size are taken as reported in that table, and D and trimming were inferred from the DNA itself. The repertoire holds more than 25,000 clones, with around 96% as singletons. CDR3 length equals 13 residues. Germline-derived CDR1 and CDR2 are LNHDA and SQIVND (reference sequence). Trimming left V 3 bases short and J 4 bases short, with 9 bases between. The rearrangement uses TRBV19 and TRBJ1-1; no reliable D call. The receptor comes from a human donor with active COVID-19. The donor label of this sample is uncertain. Material for sequencing was peripheral blood. CDR3 loop: CASSIEGGTEAFF. CDR3 coding DNA: TGTGCCAGTAGTATTGAGGGTGGCACTGAAGCTTTCTTT.